These 9 T cell receptor beta chains came from one sample sequenced in a study of cytomegalovirus exposure and HLA in healthy donors. PCR used 60 Vbeta primers and 13 Jbeta primers. Measured with immunoSEQ multiplex PCR; TCRdb has only the in-frame clones, and not every one. The data contain 170,000 or so clones, 70% to 80% of them singletons. The sample was PBMCs. Source of these receptors: a woman aged 25 to 39 in good health and CMV-seropositive.

The chain uses TRBV5-1 and TRBJ2-2; 14 nucleotides agree with TRBD2. CDR1 SGHRS and CDR2 YFSETQ come from the germline V gene. J gave up 5 bases and V 4 bases, and 7 bases lay outside the gene matches. This CDR3 is built from 17 residues. Here the CDR3 reads CASSRWTSGRRTGELFF. The CDR3 nucleotides are TGCGCCAGCAGCCGGTGGACTAGCGGGAGGCGTACCGGGGAGCTGTTTTTT. The entire variable domain, with the rest obtained from reference TRBV5-1 and TRBJ2-2, is as follows: KAGVTQTPRYLIKTRGQQVTLSCSPISGHRSVSWYQQTPGQGLQFLFEYFSETQRNKGNFPGRFSGRQFSNSRSEMNVSTLELGDSALYLCASSRWTSGRRTGELFFGEGSRLTVL.

The genes are TRBV11-2 and TRBJ2-3; 8 bases map to TRBD2. The CDR3 extends over 16 amino acids. CDR1 SGHAT and CDR2 FQNNGV come from the germline V gene. J was trimmed by 3 bases and V by 1 base; bases with no gene match: 6. The CDR3 is CASSLAGTRGTDTQYF. CDR3 in DNA: TGTGCCAGCAGCTTAGCCGGGACTAGAGGGACAGATACGCAGTATTTT.

The sample holds a few counts of this clone. This chain uses TRBV7-6 with TRBJ2-1; TRBD1 aligns across 7 bases. Germline CDR1 is SGHVS and CDR2 is FNYEAQ. The CDR3 spans 15 residues. The V and J ends lost 6 bases and 7 bases, in that order; junction bases with no gene match: 12. The DNA for the CDR3 is TGTGCCAGCAGACGGGGCACAGGGGATAAAAATGAGCAGTTCTTC. Protein product: CASRRGTGDKNEQFF.

In nucleotides, the CDR3 is TGTGCCAGTAACCCTCGACAGGGACGGACCGGGGAGCTGTTTTTT. Translated: CASNPRQGRTGELFF. The chain joins TRBV19 to TRBJ2-2; 7 bases match TRBD1. The CDR3 extends over 15 amino acids. The ends lost 7 bases at V and 5 bases at J; junction bases unmatched: 10. Germline CDR1 reads LNHDA; CDR2 reads SQIVND (reference sequence).

The gene calls are TRBV6-5 and TRBJ1-2; TRBD1 is a possible D gene (5 bases). Germline CDR1 and CDR2: MNHEY and SVGAGI. This CDR3 has 16 residues. V was shortened by 4 bases and J by 4 bases, with 19 bases between the two germline ends. The chain's CDR3 is CASSSPPGPKGYGYTF. For the CDR3, the DNA is TGTGCCAGCAGTTCCCCGCCAGGGCCTAAAGGCTATGGCTACACCTTC.

This clone was counted between two and nine times. The rearrangement links TRBV5-4 to TRBJ2-1; 13 bases line up with TRBD2. The CDR3 covers 17 residues. Germline values: CDR1 SGHNT, CDR2 YYREEE (reference sequence). Losses at the gene ends were 3 bases for V and 5 bases for J; bases not matched to a gene: 8. CDR3 region: CASSSRLAGGYHNEQFF. The CDR3 nucleotides are TGTGCCAGCAGCTCGAGACTAGCGGGAGGCTATCACAATGAGCAGTTCTTC.

In its sample, this clone was seen a few times. This sequence joins TRBV27 and TRBJ2-6; a possible D gene is TRBD1 (6 bases). Germline V gene data show CDR1 as MNHEY and CDR2 as SMNVEV (reference sequence). This CDR3 contains 17 residues. Trimming took 3 bases from V and 0 from J, leaving 12 bases between them. CDR3 in amino acids: CASSFRETGSGANVLTF. The CDR3 coding sequence is TGTGCCAGCAGTTTTAGAGAGACAGGCTCTGGGGCCAACGTCCTGACTTTC.

The genes are TRBV11-2 and TRBJ2-3; D might be TRBD2 (6 bases). Between the trimmed V and J ends, which lost 1 base and 2 bases, there was a span of 10 bases. The CDR3 covers 15 residues. Looked up from germline, CDR1 is SGHAT and CDR2 is FQNNGV. This CDR3 is CASSLGGETTDTQYF. DNA for the CDR3: TGTGCCAGCAGCTTAGGGGGGGAAACCACAGATACGCAGTATTTT.

This sequence joins TRBV2 and TRBJ2-3; D is perhaps TRBD2 (6 bases). The germline CDR1 and CDR2 sequences are SNHLY and FYNNEI. The V and J ends lost 11 bases and 0 bases respectively, with 15 bases between them. The CDR3 contains 14 residues. For the CDR3, the DNA is TGTGCCCTCCGGAGGGCAGTGAGCACAGATACGCAGTATTTT. The encoded protein is CALRRAVSTDTQYF.